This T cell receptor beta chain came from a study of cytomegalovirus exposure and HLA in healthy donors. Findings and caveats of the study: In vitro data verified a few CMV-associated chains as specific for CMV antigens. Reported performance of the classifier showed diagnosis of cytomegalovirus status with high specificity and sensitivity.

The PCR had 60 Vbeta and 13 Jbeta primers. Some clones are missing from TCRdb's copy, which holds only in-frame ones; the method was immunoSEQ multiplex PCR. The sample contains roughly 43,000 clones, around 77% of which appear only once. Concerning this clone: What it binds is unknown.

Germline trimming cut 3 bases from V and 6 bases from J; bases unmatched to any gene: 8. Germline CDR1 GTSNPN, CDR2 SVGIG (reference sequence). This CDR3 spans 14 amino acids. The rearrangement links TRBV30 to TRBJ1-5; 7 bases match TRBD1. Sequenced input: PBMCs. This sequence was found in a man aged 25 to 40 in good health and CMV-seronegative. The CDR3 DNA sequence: TGTGCCTGGAGCGGGAACAGGGGAGGTCAGCCCCAGCATTTT. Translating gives CAWSGNRGGQPQHF.